This TCR beta chain was retrieved from a study of regulatory T cells in long-lasting Graves disease. Study-level findings and limits: Newly diagnosed Graves' patients had higher TCR diversity than persistent ones. Repertoires from persistent disease leaned toward TRBV28, TRBJ1-2 and TRBJ2-5.

As for time point: persistent/refractory GD, antithyroid drugs over 5 years with positive TRAb. The TCR library was prepared using RNA isolated from PBMCs. A word on this clonotype: Its specificity is not known.

According to the study, TCR beta libraries were built with iRepertoire HTBI primers and CDR3-region Arm-PCR. TCRdb called the multiplex PCR reads again in MiXCR, with one record for every CDR3 protein. Among about 340,000 distinct CDR3 sequences, about 18% were seen once, and the ten largest hold just under 30%. The CDR3 consists of 16 residues. The germline CDR1 and CDR2 sequences are SGHAT and FQNNGV. Trimming removed 4 bases from V and 9 bases from J, with 22 bases in between. The TCR was taken from a female donor with Graves disease. This chain connects TRBV11-2 to TRBJ1-3; tentatively, D is TRBD1 (5 bases). Sequenced material: peripheral blood mononuclear cells (PBMCs), taken when the disease was refractory, from a patient treated with antithyroid drugs. The CDR3 DNA is TGTGCCAGCAGCTCATTACGGGGGAGTGTCGTCGGCACCATATATTTT. Translated: CASSSLRGSVVGTIYF.